These 26 T cell receptor beta chains were sequenced from one sample in a study of regulatory dendritic cells for organ transplantation. Allogeneic regulatory or mature dendritic cells were co-cultured for 5 days with CFSE-labeled sorted T cells at 1:10. Measured with immunoSEQ multiplex PCR; TCRdb has only the in-frame clones, and not every one. The sample lists 15,000 to 20,000 clones, more than 60% occurring once. The antigens these receptors bind are not known. Material: memory CD4+ T cells from blood cultured with regulatory dendritic cells. Regarding subset: CD45RO+ memory T cells. These receptors were taken from a human donor in good health.

A note on this clone: A junction end diverges from the germline sequence, so it may reflect a read error. The rearrangement uses TRBV7-7 and TRBJ2-5; 8 positions agree with TRBD1. The CDR3 runs to 13 residues. Germline-derived CDR1 and CDR2 are SSHAT and FNYEAQ (reference sequence). Here the CDR3 reads CASSRTGRETQYF. As DNA, the CDR3 is TGTGCTAGCAGCCGGACAGGGCGAGAGACCCAGTACTTC.

V gene TRBV4-3 combines with J gene TRBJ1-2, with a tentative D call TRBD1 (5 bases). The germline V gene encodes CDR1 LGHNA and CDR2 YSLEER. The CDR3 contains 16 residues. V was clipped by 2 bases and J by 7 bases, with 20 bases between them. The CDR3 spells CASSQSLTYRLGGYTF. As DNA, the CDR3 is TGCGCCAGCAGCCAATCCCTTACTTACAGGTTGGGTGGCTACACCTTC.

The chain employs TRBV20-1 and TRBJ2-5, with D unresolved. Trimming took 4 bases from V and 5 from J, leaving 8 bases between them. The CDR3 consists of 11 residues. Germline V gene sequence: CDR1 DFQATT, CDR2 SNEGSKA (reference sequence). This CDR3 is CSANGIETQYF. The CDR3, as DNA: TGCAGTGCTAACGGAATCGAGACCCAGTACTTC.

The rearrangement uses TRBV28 and TRBJ2-2; 8 bases line up with TRBD2. From germline, CDR1 is MDHEN and CDR2 SYDVKM. With 7 bases clipped from V and 4 bases from J, the junction kept 8 bases outside the gene matches. The CDR3 sequence is 15 residues long. CDR3 residues: CASTSAGEVTGELFF. The DNA of the CDR3 is TGTGCCAGCACCTCAGCGGGAGAGGTCACCGGGGAGCTGTTTTTT.

V gene TRBV4-1 combines with J gene TRBJ2-7; TRBD1 matches 9 bases. Germline CDR1 MGHRA, CDR2 YSYEKL. V trimming: 1 base; J trimming: 6 bases; junction bases outside the gene matches: 7. The CDR3 contains 15 residues. For the CDR3, the DNA is TGCGCCAGCAGCCAAGGACAGGGGGAAGGTATCGAGCAGTACTTC. This sequence encodes CASSQGQGEGIEQYF.

V usage is TRBV6-6 and J usage is TRBJ2-1; 7 bases map to TRBD2. This CDR3 has 15 residues. Germline trimming cut 0 bases from V and 8 bases from J; bases unmatched to any gene: 7. In germline, CDR1 is MNHNY, CDR2 SVGAGI (reference sequence). CDR3 amino acids: CASSYSVGGVDEQFF. The CDR3 nucleotides are TGTGCCAGCAGTTACTCGGTGGGAGGGGTCGATGAGCAGTTCTTC.

The chain combines TRBV27 with TRBJ1-2, with no clear D. This CDR3 has 13 amino acids. Looked up from germline, CDR1 is MNHEY and CDR2 is SMNVEV (reference sequence). The CDR3 loop reads CGGDWRTDYGYTF. The CDR3 nucleotides are TGTGGCGGGGATTGGCGAACAGACTATGGCTACACCTTC.

The chain has TRBV7-9 and TRBJ1-3, with unresolved D. V was clipped by 5 bases and J by 0 bases, with 11 bases between them. Germline V CDR1 and CDR2: SEHNR, FQNEAQ (reference sequence). The CDR3 is made up of 15 amino acids. The CDR3 sequence is CASSPGRSSGNTIYF. The CDR3 coding sequence is TGTGCCAGCAGCCCTGGACGGTCCTCTGGAAACACCATATATTTT.

The chain uses TRBV25-1 and TRBJ2-5, with a possible D match to TRBD1 (5 bases). V dropped 4 bases and J dropped 0 bases, with 12 bases sitting between them. Germline CDR1 and CDR2: MGHDK and SYGVNS. CDR3 length equals 15 residues. The CDR3 spells CASSADIPYQETQYF. The CDR3 DNA is TGTGCCAGCAGTGCGGACATACCGTACCAAGAGACCCAGTACTTC.

The CDR3 region has the DNA TGCGCCAGCAGCCAAGCCACGTCGGCAGGAGGCACAGATACGCAGTATTTT. This codes for CASSQATSAGGTDTQYF. This chain joins TRBV4-3 and TRBJ2-3; no clear D gene. Per the germline V gene, CDR1 is LGHNA and CDR2 is YSLEER. Trimming cost V 1 base and J 1 base, with 15 bases left between them. The CDR3 sequence is 17 residues long.

The rearrangement joins TRBV6-4 to TRBJ1-3; 8 bases are shared with TRBD1. The germline CDR1 and CDR2 sequences are MRHNA and SNTAGT. V shed 6 bases and J 1 base; nucleotides not matched to a gene: 11. The CDR3 totals 17 residues. This CDR3 reads CASRAGSRQGSGNTIYF. The CDR3, as DNA: TGTGCCAGCAGGGCGGGGTCGAGACAGGGGTCTGGAAACACCATATATTTT.

This clone appeared once. V is TRBV6-1 and J is TRBJ1-1, with D tentatively TRBD1 (5 bases). V shed 8 bases and J shed 1 base, with 14 bases lying between them. CDR1 MNHNS and CDR2 SASEGT come from the germline V gene. The CDR3 runs 14 residues. The CDR3 loop is CASFLAGGNTEAFF. Written as DNA, the CDR3 is TGTGCCAGCTTCCTGGCGGGGGGGAACACTGAAGCTTTCTTT.

The genes are TRBV15 and TRBJ2-7; TRBD2 matches at 7 bases. This CDR3 spans 15 amino acids. Unmatched junction bases numbered 8, after V lost 5 bases and J lost 1 base. Germline-derived CDR1 and CDR2 are LNHNV and YYDKDF (reference sequence). The CDR3 spells CATSRLAGASYEQYF. The CDR3 bases are TGTGCCACCAGCCGGTTAGCGGGCGCTTCCTACGAGCAGTACTTC.

A word on this clone: Additional DNA sequences in this sample encode the identical CDR3. The chain employs TRBV7-2 and TRBJ2-1, with D perhaps TRBD2 (5 bases). Germline V gene sequence: CDR1 SGHTA, CDR2 FQGNSA. This CDR3 contains 15 residues. The V end was cut by 5 bases, the J end by 4 bases, with 15 bases between. The CDR3 protein is CASSPSSGGYNEQFF. CDR3 nucleotide sequence: TGTGCCAGCAGCCCAAGTAGTGGAGGTTACAATGAGCAGTTCTTC.

The chain has TRBV7-9 and TRBJ1-2; the D gene is possibly TRBD1 (5 bases). Germline assignment: CDR1 SEHNR and CDR2 FQNEAQ (reference sequence). V gave up 10 bases and J gave up 3 bases, with 12 bases separating them. The CDR3 extends over 12 amino acids. The CDR3 is CATTKQDYGYTF. The CDR3 DNA is TGTGCCACCACGAAACAGGACTATGGCTACACCTTC. The whole variable domain, remainder taken from reference TRBV7-9 and TRBJ1-2, is DTGVSQNPRHKITKRGQNVTFRCDPISEHNRLYWYRQTLGQGPEFLTYFQNEAQLEKSRLLSDRFSAERPKGSFSTLEIQRTEQGDSAMYLCATTKQDYGYTFGSGTRLTVV.

This chain connects TRBV29-1 to TRBJ2-3, with TRBD2 as a possible D gene (7 bases). Per germline, CDR1 SQVTM and CDR2 ANQGSEA. The V end lost 7 bases, the J end lost 5 bases, and 19 bases lay between the germline ends. The CDR3 runs to 14 residues. CDR3 amino acids: CSALVGGPGDTQYF. The DNA for the CDR3 is TGCAGCGCCTTAGTCGGGGGGCCGGGAGATACGCAGTATTTT.

The chain joins TRBV4-1 to TRBJ2-2; maybe TRBD2 (6 bases). Between the trimmed V and J ends, which lost 6 bases and 6 bases, there was a span of 20 bases. Germline CDR1 MGHRA, CDR2 YSYEKL. This CDR3 is built from 16 residues. The CDR3 DNA reads as TGCGCCAGCAGACCTGAACGGGAGTATCTGGCCGGGGAGCTGTTTTTT. It encodes CASRPEREYLAGELFF.

J is TRBJ2-4 and V is TRBV28; D is possibly TRBD1 or TRBD2 (5 bases each). V was trimmed by 5 bases and J by 8 bases, leaving 28 bases between them. The CDR3 is 18 residues long. Germline V CDR1 and CDR2: MDHEN, SYDVKM. In nucleotides, the CDR3 is TGTGCCAGCAGTACAGTCGGCCGGTTTGGGGACCCAGGGTACATTCAGTACTTC. Amino acid sequence: CASSTVGRFGDPGYIQYF. Using reference TRBV28 and TRBJ2-4 for the parts outside the CDR3, the full variable domain is DVKVTQSSRYLVKRTGEKVFLECVQDMDHENMFWYRQDPGLGLRLIYFSYDVKMKEKGDIPEGYSVSREKKERFSLILESASTNQTSMYLCASSTVGRFGDPGYIQYFGAGTRLSVL.

The chain couples TRBV7-2 to TRBJ2-3; D may be TRBD2 (6 bases). V gave up 4 bases and J gave up 1 base, with 15 bases separating them. Looked up from germline, CDR1 is SGHTA and CDR2 is FQGNSA. The CDR3 has 16 amino acids. The CDR3 region has the DNA TGTGCCAGCAGCTCCGCTGGGGGGTTAGGCACAGATACGCAGTATTTT. Translation: CASSSAGGLGTDTQYF.

V and J are TRBV28 and TRBJ1-2, with 7 bases aligning to TRBD1. V was clipped by 4 bases and J by 5 bases; unmatched bases: 13. There are 16 residues in the CDR3. The V gene's germline CDR1 is MDHEN and CDR2 SYDVKM. In nucleotides, the CDR3 is TGTGCCAGCAGTTCACCCGACAGGGTAAGGGATTATGGCTACACCTTC. As protein: CASSSPDRVRDYGYTF.

This clone was detected only a few times. This sequence joins TRBV7-2 and TRBJ1-2; 9 nucleotides match TRBD1. Germline trimming cut 4 bases from V and 7 bases from J; bases unmatched to any gene: 16. This CDR3 region has 17 residues. Germline values: CDR1 SGHTA, CDR2 FQGNSA. The CDR3 bases are TGTGCCAGCAGCTCCTGGCTACAAACAGGGGGCGGTTCTGGCTACACCTTC. Its protein product is CASSSWLQTGGGSGYTF.

The chain uses TRBV10-3 and TRBJ1-2; D may be TRBD1 (5 bases). The CDR3 consists of 12 residues. Germline CDR1 and CDR2: ENHRY and SYGVKD. Trimming removed 10 bases at V and 2 bases at J, with 11 bases between. Here the CDR3 DNA reads TGTGCCACTGGGGCCCCAAACTATGGCTACACCTTC. This encodes CATGAPNYGYTF.

This clone was seen only a few times. The V gene is TRBV5-5, the J gene TRBJ2-2; D may correspond to TRBD1 or TRBD2 (5 bases each). CDR1 is SGHKS and CDR2 is YYEKEE in the germline V gene (reference sequence). V gave up 7 bases and J gave up 3 bases, with 13 bases separating them. The CDR3 is made up of 14 amino acids. CDR3: CASGASRDTGELFF. CDR3 nucleotide sequence: TGTGCCAGCGGGGCTAGCCGGGACACCGGGGAGCTGTTTTTT.

The chain recombines TRBV6-5 with TRBJ2-7; D might be TRBD1 or TRBD2, each matching 6 bases. Germline V gene lookup returns CDR1 MNHEY and CDR2 SVGAGI. V was trimmed by 8 bases and J by 0 bases, leaving 11 bases between them. The CDR3 has 13 residues. CDR3 in DNA: TGTGCCAGCCGGAGGGGGAACTCCTACGAGCAGTACTTC. Its protein is CASRRGNSYEQYF.

This rearrangement joins TRBV23-1 to TRBJ2-4, with 7 bases identical to TRBD2. TRBV23-1 is annotated as an ORF whose role is uncertain. V dropped 8 bases and J dropped 7; count of bases not matched to a gene: 5. The CDR3 sequence is 12 residues long. This CDR3 is CASPRGENIQYF. The CDR3 region has the DNA TGCGCCAGCCCCCGGGGGGAGAACATTCAGTACTTC.

V gene TRBV28 combines with J gene TRBJ1-5; possible D gene TRBD1, 5 bases. Germline CDR1 and CDR2: MDHEN and SYDVKM. V was cut by 11 bases and J by 0 bases, with 11 bases left in between. This CDR3 is 13 amino acids long. The CDR3 coding sequence is TGTGCCCTGGCGGGGGATAGCAATCAGCCCCAGCATTTT. The encoded protein is CALAGDSNQPQHF.